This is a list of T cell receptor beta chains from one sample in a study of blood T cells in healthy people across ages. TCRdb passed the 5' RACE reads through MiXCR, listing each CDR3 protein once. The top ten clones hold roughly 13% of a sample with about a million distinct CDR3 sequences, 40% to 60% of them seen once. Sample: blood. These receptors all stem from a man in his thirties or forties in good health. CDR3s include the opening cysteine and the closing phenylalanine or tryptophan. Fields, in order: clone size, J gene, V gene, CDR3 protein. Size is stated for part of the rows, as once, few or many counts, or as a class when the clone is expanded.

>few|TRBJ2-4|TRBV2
CASSGRGGELAKNIQYF
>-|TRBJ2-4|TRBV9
CASSVGSGGRQNIQYF
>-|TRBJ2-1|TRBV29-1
CSASQGEQFF
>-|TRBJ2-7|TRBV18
CASPPSSDYEQYF
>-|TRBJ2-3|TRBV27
CASSLFGATDTQYF
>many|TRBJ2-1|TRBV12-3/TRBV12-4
CASRRGNEQFF
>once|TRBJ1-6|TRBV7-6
CASSLATYNSPLHF
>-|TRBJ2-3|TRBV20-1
CSATTRLADTQYF
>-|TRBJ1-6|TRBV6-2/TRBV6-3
CASMDDRPSPLHF
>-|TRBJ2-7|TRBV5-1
CASSLTTLSSYEQYF
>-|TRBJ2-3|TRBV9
CASSVAAGPMGTDTQYF
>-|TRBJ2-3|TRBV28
CASRSGGVTDTQYF
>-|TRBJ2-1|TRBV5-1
CASSLEAGHVDEQFF
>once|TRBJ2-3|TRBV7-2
CASGPDGFTDTQYF
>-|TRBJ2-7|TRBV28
CASSSSGTGASYEQYF
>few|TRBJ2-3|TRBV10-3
CASGLAGDTQYF
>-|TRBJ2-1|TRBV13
CASSQLGWGRGESFEQFF
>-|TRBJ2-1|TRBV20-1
CSARGPLSYEQFF
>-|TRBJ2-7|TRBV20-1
CSATGYSAYEQYF
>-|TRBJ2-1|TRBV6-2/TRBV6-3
CASRPLAGGLNEQFF
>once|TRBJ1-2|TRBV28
CASSGPGQNNYGYTF
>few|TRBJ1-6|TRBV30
CAWSVGVNTLHF
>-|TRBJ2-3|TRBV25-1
CASSDPGVFTDTQYF
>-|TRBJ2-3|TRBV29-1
CSAEKGYTSTDTQYF
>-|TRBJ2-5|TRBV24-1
CATSDLETQYF
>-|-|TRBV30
CAWAARGTQYF
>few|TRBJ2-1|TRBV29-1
CSVNGLAGGTNEQFF
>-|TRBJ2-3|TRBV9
CASSVGHRTGITDTQYF
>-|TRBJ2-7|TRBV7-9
CASSLMGQGIYEQYF
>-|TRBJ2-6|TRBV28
CASSETGLGSGANVLTF
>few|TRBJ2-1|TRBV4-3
CASSPRLAGGNEQFF
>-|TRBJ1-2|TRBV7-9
CASSLDGGPINYGYTF
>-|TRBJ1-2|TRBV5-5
CASSLEQGVHGYTF
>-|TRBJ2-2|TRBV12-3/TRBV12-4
CASSPRRVGTGELFF
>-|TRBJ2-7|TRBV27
CASSAGLSPYEQYF
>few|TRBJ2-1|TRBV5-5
CASRKAGVTYNEQFF
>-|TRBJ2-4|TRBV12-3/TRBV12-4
CASSFRETAKNSQYF
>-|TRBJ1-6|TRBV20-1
CSARGRGASSAPLHF
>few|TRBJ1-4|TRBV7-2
CASSQVGASNEKLFF
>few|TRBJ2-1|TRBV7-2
CASSALRRGWGNEQFF